The next 28 T cell receptor beta chains were all read from a single sample in a study of identical twins. MiXCR, run by TCRdb on the 5' RACE reads, gives a single entry per CDR3 protein. The sample includes some 500,000 distinct CDR3 sequences, roughly an eighth of them seen just once. These records were also assigned to another study, of yellow fever vaccine responses in identical twins.

Sequencing was done on a sample of CD4+ T cells sorted from blood. These receptors all come from a woman in her late teens or twenties in good health.

This clonotype came up many times. J is TRBJ2-4 and V is TRBV20-1; 7 nucleotides match TRBD1. V shed 3 bases, J shed 8 bases, and the junction held 10 bases outside the gene matches. Germline lookup yields CDR1 DFQATT and CDR2 SNEGSKA (reference sequence). This CDR3 has 14 residues. The CDR3 DNA follows: TGCAGTGCTAGTGCGGTGACAGGGCAGCACATTCAGTACTTC. Its translation: CSASAVTGQHIQYF.

This clonotype came up a few times. At one end the junction does not follow the germline gene, possibly because of a read error. This rearrangement joins TRBV10-3 to TRBJ2-1, with 8 bases identical to TRBD2. The length of the CDR3 is 14 residues. Germline CDR1 reads ENHRY; CDR2 reads SYGVKD. Here the CDR3 reads CAISPGTSYSEQFF. In DNA, the CDR3 is TGTGCCATCAGCCCCGGGACTAGTTACAGTGAGCAGTTCTTC.

The chain joins TRBV19 to TRBJ2-5, with 11 bases identical to TRBD2. CDR3 length: 17 residues. V lost 1 base and J lost 2; bases outside the gene matches: 6. The germline CDR1 and CDR2 sequences are LNHDA and SQIVND (reference sequence). As DNA, the CDR3 is TGTGCCAGTAGTATAGGGGGGGGACTAGCGGCGCAAGAGACCCAGTACTTC. This sequence encodes CASSIGGGLAAQETQYF.

The chain carries TRBV4-1 and TRBJ2-2, with TRBD1 as a possible D gene (5 bases). Germline CDR1 is MGHRA and CDR2 is YSYEKL. The CDR3 has 16 residues. V shed 4 bases and J shed 4 bases, with 16 bases lying between them. The CDR3 DNA follows: TGCGCCAGCAGCCCATATGGGGCCCCGATCACCGGGGAGCTGTTTTTT. It is translated as CASSPYGAPITGELFF.

This clonotype came up a few times. This rearrangement joins TRBV20-1 to TRBJ2-7; a weak D match, TRBD1 (5 bases). Per germline, CDR1 DFQATT and CDR2 SNEGSKA (reference sequence). The CDR3 covers 13 residues. The CDR3 is CHTPGAPSYEQYF. DNA of the CDR3: TGCCATACCCCTGGGGCGCCCTCCTACGAGCAGTACTTC.

The rearrangement joins TRBV30 to TRBJ2-7; no reliable D call. The V and J ends lost 2 bases and 4 bases respectively, with 6 bases between them. The CDR3 covers 11 residues. The germline V gene encodes CDR1 GTSNPN and CDR2 SVGIG (reference sequence). The CDR3 nucleotides read TGTGCCTGGAGTACGGGTTACGAGCAGTACTTC. Translated: CAWSTGYEQYF.

A few counts support this clonotype. This chain connects TRBV5-6 to TRBJ2-2, with D perhaps matching TRBD2 (7 bases). The CDR3 covers 17 residues. The ends were cut back, 1 base at V and 3 bases at J, with 16 bases in the middle. Germline V gene sequence: CDR1 SGHDT, CDR2 YYEEEE. CDR3 sequence (DNA): TGTGCCAGCAGCTTGAAGAGGGGGGGGTCGTACACCGGGGAGCTGTTTTTT. It encodes CASSLKRGGSYTGELFF. Based on the CDR3 plus reference TRBV5-6 and TRBJ2-2, the full variable domain is DAGVTQSPTHLIKTRGQQVTLRCSPKSGHDTVSWYQQALGQGPQFIFQYYEEEERQRGNFPDRFSGHQFPNYSSELNVNALLLGDSALYLCASSLKRGGSYTGELFFGEGSRLTVL.

CDR3 DNA: TGCGCCAGCAGCTCCACCTCAGGGTGGGGCACAGATACGCAGTATTTT. It codes for CASSSTSGWGTDTQYF. This chain connects TRBV5-1 to TRBJ2-3; possibly TRBD1 for D (5 bases). The V and J ends lost 3 bases and 1 base respectively, with 15 bases between them. From germline, CDR1 is SGHRS and CDR2 YFSETQ. The CDR3 totals 16 residues.

This clonotype has only a few counts. The genes are TRBV6-5 and TRBJ2-3; 11 bases line up with TRBD2. The CDR3 is 17 residues long. V was pared by 0 bases and J by 2 bases, with 4 bases of the junction left unmatched. Looked up from germline, CDR1 is MNHEY and CDR2 is SVGAGI. The CDR3 DNA sequence: TGTGCCAGCAGTTACTCAATAGCGGGGGGGCCCACAGATACGCAGTATTTT. It yields the protein CASSYSIAGGPTDTQYF.

Details on this clonotype: A junction end diverges from the germline sequence, so it may reflect a read error. The chain combines TRBV27 with TRBJ2-1; a possible D gene is TRBD2 (5 bases). The length of the CDR3 is 16 residues. CDR1 MNHEY and CDR2 SMNVEV come from the germline V gene (reference sequence). DNA for the CDR3: TGTGCCAGCATTTTATGGGAGAGAAGCTCCTACAATGAGCAGTTCTTC. It specifies CASILWERSSYNEQFF.

The chain joins TRBV11-2 to TRBJ2-3; D is tentatively TRBD1 or TRBD2 (5 bases each). Germline CDR1 reads SGHAT; CDR2 reads FQNNGV. CDR3 size: 12 residues. The V gene lost 5 bases and the J gene lost 6 bases, with 9 bases spanning the gap. The CDR3 is CASSPWGDTQYF. The CDR3 coding sequence is TGTGCCAGCAGCCCATGGGGGGATACGCAGTATTTT.

This clonotype was seen a few times. The V gene is TRBV10-3, the J gene TRBJ2-5, with TRBD1 as a possible D gene (6 bases). V lost 0 bases to trimming and J lost 4 bases, with 15 bases between them. Germline values: CDR1 ENHRY, CDR2 SYGVKD. The CDR3 covers 16 residues. The chain's CDR3 is CAISESLSSGAETQYF. CDR3 nucleotide sequence: TGTGCCATCAGTGAGTCGTTGTCGTCAGGGGCAGAGACCCAGTACTTC.

The CDR3 spells CASSWDRGQPQHF. The CDR3 coding sequence is TGTGCCAGCAGCTGGGATCGGGGTCAGCCCCAGCATTTT. This chain links TRBV11-2 with TRBJ1-5; D remains ambiguous. Per the germline V gene, CDR1 is SGHAT and CDR2 is FQNNGV. This CDR3 contains 13 residues. V lost 4 bases to trimming and J lost 6 bases, with 10 bases between them.

Many counts were recorded for this clonotype. The chain is built from TRBV28 and TRBJ2-7, with TRBD1 identical over 9 bases. This CDR3 has 16 residues. The germline CDR1 and CDR2 sequences are MDHEN and SYDVKM. The V and J ends lost 7 bases and 6 bases, in that order; junction bases with no gene match: 16. As DNA, the CDR3 is TGTGCCAGCAAACAGGGGGCGACGGGGTCGTACAGCGAGCAGTACTTC. Translated: CASKQGATGSYSEQYF.

The gene calls are TRBV4-3 and TRBJ2-2; 8 positions agree with TRBD2. This CDR3 has 16 residues. CDR1 and CDR2 (germline): LGHNA, YSLEER. V was pared by 0 bases and J by 6 bases, with 6 bases of the junction left unmatched. DNA for the CDR3: TGCGCCAGCAGCCAAGATGGGACTAGTATGTCCGGGGAGCTGTTTTTT. It translates to CASSQDGTSMSGELFF.

The sample holds a few counts of this clonotype. The chain carries TRBV25-1 and TRBJ2-3, with TRBD2 as a possible D gene (6 bases). The CDR3 extends over 17 amino acids. CDR1 MGHDK and CDR2 SYGVNS come from the germline V gene. V was cut by 4 bases and J by 4 bases, with 21 bases left in between. This chain's CDR3 is CASSAHGGGAPSDTQYF. The CDR3 DNA follows: TGTGCCAGCAGTGCACACGGCGGAGGGGCGCCCTCAGATACGCAGTATTTT.

The J gene is TRBJ2-7, the V gene TRBV7-2; TRBD2 might be the D (5 bases). Trimming shortened V by 1 base and J by 8 bases, and 12 bases separated the two germline ends. CDR1 and CDR2 (germline): SGHTA, FQGNSA. The CDR3 consists of 13 residues. The CDR3 DNA reads TGTGCCAGCAGCTTAGAATCCGGGGTACAGCAGTACTTC. Translating it yields CASSLESGVQQYF.

The chain combines TRBV28 with TRBJ2-4, with 8 bases aligning to TRBD2. Germline V gene lookup returns CDR1 MDHEN and CDR2 SYDVKM. J gave up 7 bases and V 7 bases, and 15 bases lay outside the gene matches. This CDR3 region has 16 residues. The DNA for the CDR3 is TGTGCCAGCACGAAGTTCCGGGGGCGGGGGGAGAACATTCAGTACTTC. This codes for CASTKFRGRGENIQYF.

This clonotype was observed a few times. The genes are TRBV28 and TRBJ1-1; possible D gene TRBD1, 5 bases. Germline V gives CDR1 MDHEN, CDR2 SYDVKM. Trimming left V 2 bases short and J 4 bases short, with 14 bases between. This CDR3 is built from 15 residues. The CDR3 loop is CASSLVRQFSTEAFF. As DNA, the CDR3 is TGTGCCAGCAGTTTAGTCCGACAGTTTAGCACTGAAGCTTTCTTT.

This chain uses TRBV16 with TRBJ1-3, with D perhaps TRBD1 (6 bases). This CDR3 is 15 amino acids long. In germline, CDR1 is KGHSY, CDR2 FQNENV. V lost 3 bases to trimming and J lost 2 bases, with 11 bases between them. CDR3 sequence (DNA): TGTGCCAGCAGCCACTCCACAGGGACTGGAAACACCATATATTTT. It is translated as CASSHSTGTGNTIYF.

This clonotype was detected only a few times. CDR3 coding DNA: TGTGCCAGCAGCCCCAGCCTCCACAATGAGCAGTTCTTC. It encodes CASSPSLHNEQFF. The chain recombines TRBV7-2 with TRBJ2-1; D gene unclear. CDR1 is SGHTA, CDR2 FQGNSA, per germline. Trimming shortened V by 5 bases and J by 5 bases, and 10 bases separated the two germline ends. CDR3 length equals 13 residues.

This clonotype has just a few counts. This chain joins TRBV29-1 and TRBJ1-2; D call uncertain. V shed 0 bases and J shed 7 bases, with 12 bases lying between them. This CDR3 is 13 amino acids long. The germline gives CDR1 SQVTM, CDR2 ANQGSEA. DNA for the CDR3: TGCAGCGTTGAAGATGGCGGGGTCGGTGGCTACACCTTC. It codes for CSVEDGGVGGYTF.

The chain couples TRBV3-1 to TRBJ2-7; TRBD2 agrees at 8 bases. CDR1 and CDR2 from the germline V gene are LGHDT and YNNKEL (reference sequence). This CDR3 spans 14 amino acids. Germline trimming cut 0 bases from V and 2 bases from J; bases unmatched to any gene: 0. In DNA, the CDR3 is TGTGCCAGCAGCCAAGACGGGAGGGCCTACGAGCAGTACTTC. This translates into CASSQDGRAYEQYF.

V gene TRBV15 combines with J gene TRBJ2-5, with no clear D. The germline V and J ends were trimmed by 2 bases and 5 bases, with 12 bases remaining between them. Germline V lookup: CDR1 LNHNV, CDR2 YYDKDF (reference sequence). This CDR3 has 14 amino acids. The CDR3 coding sequence is TGTGCCACCAGCAGAAGAGAGCGAAGGGAGACCCAGTACTTC. Its protein product is CATSRRERRETQYF.

This clonotype was detected a few times. CDR3 sequence reads: CASSLSGRIQETQYF. In DNA form, the CDR3 reads TGTGCCAGCAGTTTATCCGGTAGGATCCAAGAGACCCAGTACTTC. The gene calls are TRBV27 and TRBJ2-5; D ambiguous. The CDR3 contains 15 residues. Per the germline V gene, CDR1 is MNHEY and CDR2 is SMNVEV (reference sequence). V lost 0 bases and J lost 1, with 9 bases in between.

This clonotype has more than one count but fewer than ten. The rearrangement links TRBV5-1 to TRBJ2-7; TRBD2 aligns across 8 bases. Trimming removed 3 bases from V and 2 bases from J; junction bases left unmatched: 4. The CDR3 contains 14 residues. CDR1 is SGHRS and CDR2 is YFSETQ in the germline V gene. CDR3 coding DNA: TGCGCCAGCAGCTCAATGACTAGCGCCTACGAGCAGTACTTC. It is translated as CASSSMTSAYEQYF.

V gene TRBV7-8 combines with J gene TRBJ2-1; 9 nucleotides line up with TRBD2. The length of the CDR3 is 17 residues. Germline lookup yields CDR1 SGHVS and CDR2 FQNEAQ. The J segment lost 4 bases and the V segment lost 3 bases, leaving 10 bases of the junction unmatched. CDR3 coding DNA: TGTGCCAGCAGCTTTCAGTTAGCGGGAGTTAAATACAATGAGCAGTTCTTC. Translation gives CASSFQLAGVKYNEQFF.

This clonotype appeared many times. This chain joins TRBV5-6 and TRBJ2-5; a possible D gene is TRBD1 (6 bases). The V and J ends lost 4 bases and 6 bases respectively, with 19 bases between them. Germline loops: CDR1 SGHDT, CDR2 YYEEEE. CDR3 length equals 15 residues. For the CDR3, the DNA is TGTGCCAGCAGCCGTAGGACAGAGAGGAAGAAGACCCAGTACTTC. Its protein product is CASSRRTERKKTQYF.